The clone carrying this TCR beta chain was picked up a small number of times. Its matching antigen is unknown. CDR3 length: 16 residues. V gave up 7 bases and J gave up 6 bases; unmatched junction bases: 17. Germline V gene lookup returns CDR1 MDHEN and CDR2 SYDVKM. These data come from a study of beta chain features in type 1 diabetes. Study-level results: More deletions and fewer insertions at VDJ junctions were seen in type 1 diabetes patients.

The investigators reverse transcribed all of the isolated RNA, so they sequenced expressed TCRB transcripts. The protocol was immunoSEQ multiplex PCR, while the TCRdb copy is restricted to in-frame clones and leaves out a portion. The sample records 130,000 or so clones, about 10% being singletons. CD45RO/CCR7/CD25/CD127/CD95/CD27 staining was used to isolate CD4+ naive, central memory, regulatory and stem cell-like memory cells by sorting. Source material: central memory CD4+ T cells from blood. This chain links TRBV28 with TRBJ2-7; 8 positions agree with TRBD1. The clonotype comes from a man aged 18-30 years in good health. This chain's CDR3 is CASTLGGTGLPTEQYF. The CDR3 DNA reads TGTGCCAGCACCTTAGGTGGGACAGGCCTACCTACCGAGCAGTACTTC.